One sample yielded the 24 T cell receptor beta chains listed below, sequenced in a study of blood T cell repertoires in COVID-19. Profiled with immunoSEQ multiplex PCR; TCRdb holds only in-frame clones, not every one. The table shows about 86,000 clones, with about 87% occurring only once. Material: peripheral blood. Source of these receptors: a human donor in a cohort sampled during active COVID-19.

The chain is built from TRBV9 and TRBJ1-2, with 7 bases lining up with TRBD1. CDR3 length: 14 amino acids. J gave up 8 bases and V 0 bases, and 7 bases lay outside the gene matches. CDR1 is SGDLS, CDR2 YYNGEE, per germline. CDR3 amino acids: CASSVGLAGGGYTF. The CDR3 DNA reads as TGTGCCAGCAGCGTAGGTTTGGCAGGGGGAGGCTACACCTTC. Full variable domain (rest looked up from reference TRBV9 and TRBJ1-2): DSGVTQTPKHLITATGQRVTLRCSPRSGDLSVYWYQQSLDQGLQFLIQYYNGEERAKGNILERFSAQQFPDLHSELNLSSLELGDSALYFCASSVGLAGGGYTFGSGTRLTVV.

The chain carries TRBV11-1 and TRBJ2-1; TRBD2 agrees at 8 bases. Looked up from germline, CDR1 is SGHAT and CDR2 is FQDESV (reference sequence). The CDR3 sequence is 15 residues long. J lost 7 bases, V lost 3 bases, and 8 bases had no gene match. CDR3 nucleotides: TGTGCCAGCAGCTTTGGCGGGAGGATGGGGAATGAGCAGTTCTTC. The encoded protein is CASSFGGRMGNEQFF.

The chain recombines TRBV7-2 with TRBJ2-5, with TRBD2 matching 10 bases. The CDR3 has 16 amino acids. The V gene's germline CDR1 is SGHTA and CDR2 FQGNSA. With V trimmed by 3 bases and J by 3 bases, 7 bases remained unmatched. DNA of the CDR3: TGTGCCAGCAGCTTTTCACAGCGGGAGGGAGAAGAGACCCAGTACTTC. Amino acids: CASSFSQREGEETQYF.

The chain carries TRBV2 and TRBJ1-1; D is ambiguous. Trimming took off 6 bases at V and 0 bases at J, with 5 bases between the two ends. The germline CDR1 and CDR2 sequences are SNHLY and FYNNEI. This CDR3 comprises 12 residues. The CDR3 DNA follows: TGTGCCAGCAGAGAGCTGAACACTGAAGCTTTCTTT. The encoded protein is CASRELNTEAFF.

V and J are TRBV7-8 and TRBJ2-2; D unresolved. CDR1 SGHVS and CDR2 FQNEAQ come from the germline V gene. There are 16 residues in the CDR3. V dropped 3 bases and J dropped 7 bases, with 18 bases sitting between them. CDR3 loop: CASSLSSLAARGELFF. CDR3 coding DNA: TGTGCCAGCAGCTTGTCCAGTTTGGCCGCCCGCGGGGAGCTGTTTTTT.

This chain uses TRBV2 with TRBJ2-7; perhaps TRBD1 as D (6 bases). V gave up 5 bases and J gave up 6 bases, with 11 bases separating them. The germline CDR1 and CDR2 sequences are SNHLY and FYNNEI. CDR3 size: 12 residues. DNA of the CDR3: TGTGCCAGCAGTAAACAGGGCATCGAGCAGTACTTC. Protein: CASSKQGIEQYF.

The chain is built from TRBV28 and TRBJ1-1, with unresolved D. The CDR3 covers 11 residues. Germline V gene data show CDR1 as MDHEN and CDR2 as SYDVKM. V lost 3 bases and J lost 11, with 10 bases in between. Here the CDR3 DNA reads TGTGCCAGCAGTTTCGGATTGAGGGCTTTCTTT. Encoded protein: CASSFGLRAFF.

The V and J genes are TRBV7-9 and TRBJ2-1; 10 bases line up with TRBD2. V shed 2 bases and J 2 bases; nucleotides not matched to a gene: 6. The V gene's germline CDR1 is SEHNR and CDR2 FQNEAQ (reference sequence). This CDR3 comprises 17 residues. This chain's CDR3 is CASSLSGTSETYNEQFF. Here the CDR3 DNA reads TGTGCCAGCAGCTTATCTGGGACTAGCGAAACCTACAATGAGCAGTTCTTC.

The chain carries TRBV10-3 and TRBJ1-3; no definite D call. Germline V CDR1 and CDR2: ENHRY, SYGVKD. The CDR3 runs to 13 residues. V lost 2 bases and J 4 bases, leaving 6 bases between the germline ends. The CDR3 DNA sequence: TGTGCCATCAGTGAGGCGTTCGGAAACACCATATATTTT. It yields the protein CAISEAFGNTIYF.

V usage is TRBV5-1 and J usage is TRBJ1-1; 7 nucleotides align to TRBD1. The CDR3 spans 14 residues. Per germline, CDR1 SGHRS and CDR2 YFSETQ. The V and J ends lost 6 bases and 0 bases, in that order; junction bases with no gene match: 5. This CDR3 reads CASKTGSMNTEAFF. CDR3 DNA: TGCGCCAGCAAGACAGGGAGTATGAACACTGAAGCTTTCTTT.

This CDR3 is CASSQWAGTRDHEQYF. Here the CDR3 DNA reads TGCGCCAGCAGCCAGTGGGCCGGGACTAGAGACCACGAGCAGTACTTC. The gene calls are TRBV4-1 and TRBJ2-7, with 8 bases lining up with TRBD2. Per the germline V gene, CDR1 is MGHRA and CDR2 is YSYEKL. This CDR3 region has 16 residues. The trim removed 3 bases at V and 5 bases at J, leaving 12 bases unmatched.

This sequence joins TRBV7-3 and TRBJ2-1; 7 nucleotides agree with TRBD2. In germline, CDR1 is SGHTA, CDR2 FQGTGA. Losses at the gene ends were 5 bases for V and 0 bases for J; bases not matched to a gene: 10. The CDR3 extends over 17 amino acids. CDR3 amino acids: CASSPFSGLSSYNEQFF. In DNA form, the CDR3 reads TGTGCCAGCAGCCCTTTTAGCGGGCTGAGCTCCTACAATGAGCAGTTCTTC.

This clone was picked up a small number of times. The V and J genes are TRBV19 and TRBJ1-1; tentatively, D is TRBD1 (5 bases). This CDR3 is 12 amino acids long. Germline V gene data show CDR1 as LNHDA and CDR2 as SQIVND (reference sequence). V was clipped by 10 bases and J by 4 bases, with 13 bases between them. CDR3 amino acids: CATDQGTTEAFF. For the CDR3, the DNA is TGTGCCACCGATCAGGGCACCACTGAAGCTTTCTTT.

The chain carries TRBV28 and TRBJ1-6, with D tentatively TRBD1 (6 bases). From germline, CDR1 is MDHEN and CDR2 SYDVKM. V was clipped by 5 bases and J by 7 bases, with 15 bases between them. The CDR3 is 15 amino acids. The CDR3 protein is CASSSPAGANSPLHF. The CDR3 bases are TGTGCCAGCAGTAGCCCCGCGGGGGCAAATTCACCCCTCCACTTT.

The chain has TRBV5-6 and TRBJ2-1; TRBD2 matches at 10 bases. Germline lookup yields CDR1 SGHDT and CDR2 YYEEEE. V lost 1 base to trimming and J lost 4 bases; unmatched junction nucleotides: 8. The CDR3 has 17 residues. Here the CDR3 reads CASSLISGRTQYNEQFF. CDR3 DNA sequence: TGTGCCAGCAGCTTGATTAGCGGGAGGACTCAATACAATGAGCAGTTCTTC.

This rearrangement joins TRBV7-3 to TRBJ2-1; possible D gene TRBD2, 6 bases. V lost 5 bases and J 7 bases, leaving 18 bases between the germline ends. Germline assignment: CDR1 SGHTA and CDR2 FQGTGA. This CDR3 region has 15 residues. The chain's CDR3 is CASSPAVTGANEQFF. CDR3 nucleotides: TGTGCCAGCAGCCCCGCGGTGACGGGAGCAAATGAGCAGTTCTTC.

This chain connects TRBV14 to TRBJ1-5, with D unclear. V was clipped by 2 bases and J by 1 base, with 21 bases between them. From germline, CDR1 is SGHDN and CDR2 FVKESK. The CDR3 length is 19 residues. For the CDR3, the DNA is TGTGCCAGCAGCCAACCCAGATATTTGAGGGAAGAGAGCAATCAGCCCCAGCATTTT. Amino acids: CASSQPRYLREESNQPQHF.

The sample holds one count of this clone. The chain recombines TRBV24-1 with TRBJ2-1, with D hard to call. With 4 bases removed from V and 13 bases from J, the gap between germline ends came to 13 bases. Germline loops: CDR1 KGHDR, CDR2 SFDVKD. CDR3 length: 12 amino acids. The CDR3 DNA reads TGTGCCACCAGTGAAGGCCGACTCCTCCAGTTCTTC. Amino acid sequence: CATSEGRLLQFF.

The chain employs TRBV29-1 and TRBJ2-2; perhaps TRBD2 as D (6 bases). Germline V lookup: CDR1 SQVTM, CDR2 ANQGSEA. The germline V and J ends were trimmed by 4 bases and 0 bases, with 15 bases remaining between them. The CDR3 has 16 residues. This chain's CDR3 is CSVARKGEANTGELFF. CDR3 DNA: TGCAGCGTTGCAAGAAAAGGGGAGGCGAACACCGGGGAGCTGTTTTTT.

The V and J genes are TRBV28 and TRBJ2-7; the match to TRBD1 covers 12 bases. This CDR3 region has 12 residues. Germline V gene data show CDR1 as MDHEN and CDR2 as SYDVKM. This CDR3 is CAARDRGLSQYF. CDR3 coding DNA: TGTGCTGCACGGGACAGGGGGCTCTCGCAGTACTTC.

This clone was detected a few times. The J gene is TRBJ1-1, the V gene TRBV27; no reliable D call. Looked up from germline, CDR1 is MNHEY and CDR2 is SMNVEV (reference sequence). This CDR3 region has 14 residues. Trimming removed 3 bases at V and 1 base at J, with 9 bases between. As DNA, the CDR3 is TGTGCCAGCAGTTTTGAGGGAAGGAACACTGAAGCTTTCTTT. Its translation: CASSFEGRNTEAFF.

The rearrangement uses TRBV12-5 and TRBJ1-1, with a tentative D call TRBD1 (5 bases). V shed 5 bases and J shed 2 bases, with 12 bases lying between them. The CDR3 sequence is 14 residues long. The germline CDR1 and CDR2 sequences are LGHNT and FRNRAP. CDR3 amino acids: CASGRGGPNTEAFF. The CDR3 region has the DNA TGTGCTAGTGGTCGCGGGGGACCAAACACTGAAGCTTTCTTT.

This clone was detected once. Here the CDR3 DNA reads TGCGCCAGCAGCCCCGGACTAGCGGACACCGGGGAGCTGTTTTTT. Its protein product is CASSPGLADTGELFF. The chain employs TRBV5-1 and TRBJ2-2; 10 bases map to TRBD2. Germline V gene sequence: CDR1 SGHRS, CDR2 YFSETQ. V trimming: 4 bases; J trimming: 3 bases; junction bases outside the gene matches: 3. The CDR3 sequence is 15 residues long.

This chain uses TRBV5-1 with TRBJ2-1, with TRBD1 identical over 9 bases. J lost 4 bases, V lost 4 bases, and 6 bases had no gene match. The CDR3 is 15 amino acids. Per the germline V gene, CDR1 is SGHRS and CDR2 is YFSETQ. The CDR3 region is CASSHRDREYNEQFF. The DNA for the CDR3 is TGCGCCAGCAGCCACCGGGACAGGGAGTACAATGAGCAGTTCTTC.